This T cell receptor beta chain was identified during a study of blood T cell repertoires in COVID-19. Per the original data handling: Reference gene primers were amplified, and this amplification served to estimate nucleated cell counts. Produced via immunoSEQ multiplex PCR; TCRdb's table is partial and in-frame only. D and trimming were read from the DNA, whereas the V and J calls and clone size are those reported in that table. This table holds approximately 280,000 clones, over 75% found once. Germline CDR1 and CDR2: MDHEN and SYDVKM. The CDR3 contains 17 residues. V gave up 5 bases and J gave up 8 bases, with 25 bases separating them.

This sequence was found in a man aged 50 or older with active or convalescent COVID-19. The specimen sequenced was peripheral blood. The chain recombines TRBV28 with TRBJ1-5; D is possibly TRBD1 (5 bases). CDR3 DNA: TGTGCCAGCAGTCCAACCTCCGGGACGGGGGTGGTGGAGCCCCAGCATTTT. Translated, it gives CASSPTSGTGVVEPQHF.